The 5 T cell receptor beta chains reported below all come from one sample, sequenced in a study of quantifying T cell responses using KT2 cells. Looking at the study overall: TCR alpha and beta constant-region primers primed reverse transcription of RNA.

A single-stranded UMI oligo with SP2 sequence was ligated to cDNA 3' ends. The first PCR ran roughly 4 cycles with an equimolar RC1.1 and RC1.2 beta primer mix. TCRdb passed the UMI-ligation and nested PCR reads through MiXCR, listing each CDR3 protein once. The sample lists just under 50,000 distinct CDR3 sequences; around a tenth were seen once. The sequencing input was PBMCs spiked with cells of the T cell clone KT2. These TCRs come from a human donor.

Comments on this clonotype: One end of the junction fails to match germline, which may point to a read error. The genes are TRBV5-1 and TRBJ2-1; unclear D gene. Germline assignment: CDR1 SGHRS and CDR2 YFSETQ. The length of the CDR3 is 13 residues. DNA of the CDR3: TGCGCCAACAGCTTGGGTCTAAAGGCTGAGCAGTTCTTC. The encoded protein is CANSLGLKAEQFF.

This clonotype was found a few times. The rearrangement uses TRBV5-1 and TRBJ2-7, with no clear D. Germline V gene sequence: CDR1 SGHRS, CDR2 YFSETQ. The V gene lost 5 bases and the J gene lost 6 bases, with 9 bases spanning the gap. CDR3 length equals 11 residues. The CDR3 region is CASSHNSEQYF. The CDR3 DNA is TGCGCCAGCAGTCATAACTCCGAGCAGTACTTC.

This clonotype was detected ten times or more. The J gene is TRBJ2-3, the V gene TRBV3-1, with D tentatively TRBD2 (5 bases). The V gene lost 3 bases and the J gene lost 0 bases, with 13 bases spanning the gap. Germline assignment: CDR1 LGHDT and CDR2 YNNKEL (reference sequence). The CDR3 is 16 residues long. The CDR3 region has the DNA TGTGCCAGCAGCCATCCCGGAGGACGAAGCACAGATACGCAGTATTTT. Translation: CASSHPGGRSTDTQYF.

The sample holds a few counts of this clonotype. The chain uses TRBV7-9 and TRBJ2-1, with TRBD2 identical over 8 bases. The germline CDR1 and CDR2 sequences are SEHNR and FQNEAQ (reference sequence). This CDR3 has 16 amino acids. The V segment lost 4 bases and the J segment 0 bases; nucleotides outside the gene matches: 5. The CDR3, as DNA: TGTGCCAGCAGCTCCACTAGCGGAGGCTCCTACAATGAGCAGTTCTTC. This translates into CASSSTSGGSYNEQFF.

This clonotype turned up a few times. The chain uses TRBV4-1 and TRBJ1-1; perhaps TRBD1 as D (5 bases). The germline gives CDR1 MGHRA, CDR2 YSYEKL. V lost 3 bases and J 10 bases, leaving 15 bases between the germline ends. This CDR3 spans 13 amino acids. The CDR3 DNA reads TGCGCCAGCAGCCATCCAGGGTCGCAGGGAGCTTTCTTT. It codes for CASSHPGSQGAFF.